Listed below are T cell receptor beta chains from one sample, sequenced in a study of Ad26.COV2.S vaccination and SARS-CoV-2 variants. Generated by immunoSEQ multiplex PCR, the TCRdb table keeps only in-frame clones and is missing some. The sample carries fewer than 400,000 clones, around 90% recorded once. Sequenced material: peripheral blood, taken in a trial of Ad26.COV2.S vaccine versus placebo. The receptors come from a person between 18 and 60 years old who received the Ad26.COV2.S COVID-19 vaccine or a placebo. The CDR3 runs from the conserved cysteine through the conserved F or W. D genes are given only for firm matches. The listing skips clone size in some rows; elsewhere it reads once, few, many or a size class.

clone_size: NA; d_call: TRBD2; j_call: TRBJ2-5; v_call: TRBV7-9; cdr3_aa: CASSLIGGDQETQYF
clone_size: NA; d_call: NA; j_call: TRBJ2-2; v_call: TRBV4-3; cdr3_aa: CASKPGTGSLVELFF
clone_size: few; d_call: NA; j_call: TRBJ1-5; v_call: TRBV6-5; cdr3_aa: CASSYSSIWGDQPQHF
clone_size: NA; d_call: NA; j_call: TRBJ1-3; v_call: TRBV18; cdr3_aa: CASSPDQGNTIYF
clone_size: NA; d_call: NA; j_call: TRBJ1-2; v_call: TRBV21-1; cdr3_aa: CASSKEVFMGTYGYTF
clone_size: once; d_call: NA; j_call: TRBJ2-1; v_call: TRBV6-6; cdr3_aa: CASKGSYNEQFF
clone_size: few; d_call: TRBD1; j_call: TRBJ1-4; v_call: TRBV5-4; cdr3_aa: CASSPTRDRSEKLFF
clone_size: NA; d_call: NA; j_call: TRBJ1-2; v_call: TRBV13; cdr3_aa: CASRLTRTPIYGYTF
clone_size: NA; d_call: NA; j_call: TRBJ2-5; v_call: TRBV18; cdr3_aa: CASSPPKETQYF
clone_size: NA; d_call: NA; j_call: TRBJ1-1; v_call: TRBV12-3/TRBV12-4; cdr3_aa: CASRRTVNTEAFF
clone_size: few; d_call: TRBD1; j_call: TRBJ1-2; v_call: TRBV7-9; cdr3_aa: CASSLKQGVMNYGYTF
clone_size: NA; d_call: NA; j_call: TRBJ1-3; v_call: TRBV10-3; cdr3_aa: CAIRVLSGNTIYF
clone_size: NA; d_call: NA; j_call: TRBJ1-2; v_call: TRBV29-1; cdr3_aa: CSVEGLGGVYGYTF
clone_size: NA; d_call: NA; j_call: TRBJ1-3; v_call: TRBV12-3/TRBV12-4; cdr3_aa: CASSFGGNTIYF
clone_size: NA; d_call: NA; j_call: TRBJ1-1; v_call: TRBV7-9; cdr3_aa: CASSLMVEDTEAFF
clone_size: NA; d_call: NA; j_call: TRBJ1-4; v_call: TRBV11-3; cdr3_aa: CASSLVDSPNEKLFF
clone_size: NA; d_call: TRBD1; j_call: TRBJ2-2; v_call: TRBV7-3; cdr3_aa: CASSPRQGADTGELFF
clone_size: NA; d_call: NA; j_call: TRBJ1-4; v_call: TRBV2; cdr3_aa: CASTRGVVEKLFF
clone_size: NA; d_call: TRBD2; j_call: TRBJ2-3; v_call: TRBV4-1; cdr3_aa: CASSQDRGGGKFATDTQYF
clone_size: NA; d_call: NA; j_call: TRBJ2-3; v_call: TRBV3-1/TRBV3-2; cdr3_aa: CASSRVTDTQYF
clone_size: NA; d_call: TRBD2; j_call: TRBJ2-1; v_call: TRBV18; cdr3_aa: CASRKSGTSGNEQFF
clone_size: NA; d_call: NA; j_call: TRBJ1-1; v_call: TRBV4-1; cdr3_aa: CASSQAKGGAASDTEAFF
clone_size: few; d_call: NA; j_call: TRBJ2-7; v_call: TRBV11-2; cdr3_aa: CASSLDAGSYEQYF
clone_size: NA; d_call: NA; j_call: TRBJ2-6; v_call: TRBV19; cdr3_aa: CASSIGGTGNPGANVLTF
clone_size: NA; d_call: NA; j_call: TRBJ2-1; v_call: TRBV5-1; cdr3_aa: CASSPPGDYNEQFF
clone_size: NA; d_call: TRBD1; j_call: TRBJ1-6; v_call: TRBV27; cdr3_aa: CASSSRTGANSPLHF
clone_size: NA; d_call: TRBD1; j_call: TRBJ2-7; v_call: TRBV6-5; cdr3_aa: CASSTGTGAYEQYF
clone_size: NA; d_call: TRBD1; j_call: TRBJ2-1; v_call: TRBV4-1; cdr3_aa: CASTLTGGRYNEQFF
clone_size: NA; d_call: NA; j_call: TRBJ1-2; v_call: TRBV6-5; cdr3_aa: CASSYSAETGGYTF
clone_size: NA; d_call: NA; j_call: TRBJ2-7; v_call: TRBV5-5; cdr3_aa: CASSLSGMAYEQYF
clone_size: NA; d_call: NA; j_call: TRBJ2-2; v_call: TRBV7-8; cdr3_aa: CASSLPTGELFF
clone_size: NA; d_call: NA; j_call: TRBJ2-5; v_call: TRBV7-9; cdr3_aa: CASSLSDIGETQYF
clone_size: NA; d_call: NA; j_call: TRBJ1-5; v_call: TRBV15; cdr3_aa: CATSRDPSYLDANQPQHF
clone_size: NA; d_call: NA; j_call: TRBJ2-6; v_call: TRBV6-6; cdr3_aa: CASSHPRWGSGANVLTF
clone_size: NA; d_call: TRBD1; j_call: TRBJ2-5; v_call: TRBV7-9; cdr3_aa: CASIPGGTGDLETQYF
clone_size: NA; d_call: NA; j_call: TRBJ1-5; v_call: TRBV27; cdr3_aa: CASSLSGDQPQHF
clone_size: NA; d_call: TRBD1; j_call: TRBJ1-2; v_call: TRBV14; cdr3_aa: CASSHLGQGYGYTF
clone_size: NA; d_call: NA; j_call: TRBJ1-2; v_call: TRBV12-3/TRBV12-4; cdr3_aa: CASSLSKGSGYTF
clone_size: NA; d_call: NA; j_call: TRBJ1-1; v_call: TRBV5-1; cdr3_aa: CASSVQGTNTEAFF
clone_size: NA; d_call: NA; j_call: TRBJ1-1; v_call: TRBV9; cdr3_aa: CASSVESGVNTEAFF
clone_size: NA; d_call: NA; j_call: TRBJ1-4; v_call: TRBV7-3; cdr3_aa: CASSLTGSTNEKLFF
clone_size: NA; d_call: NA; j_call: TRBJ2-4; v_call: TRBV20-1; cdr3_aa: CSARDRDIQYF
clone_size: NA; d_call: NA; j_call: TRBJ1-1; v_call: TRBV27; cdr3_aa: CASSLVSGPNTEAFF
clone_size: NA; d_call: NA; j_call: TRBJ2-1; v_call: TRBV6-2/TRBV6-3; cdr3_aa: CASSPWGSYNEQFF
clone_size: NA; d_call: NA; j_call: TRBJ1-1; v_call: TRBV7-2; cdr3_aa: CASSFGGANTEAFF
clone_size: NA; d_call: NA; j_call: TRBJ1-4; v_call: TRBV7-2; cdr3_aa: CASSPPGVNEKLFF
clone_size: NA; d_call: NA; j_call: TRBJ1-2; v_call: TRBV6-2/TRBV6-3; cdr3_aa: CASSYLRQGSGYTF